This section outlines one TCR beta chain sequence together with its context. Libraries were prepared by immunoSEQ multiplex PCR; TCRdb keeps only in-frame clonotypes and omits some of them. There are some 140,000 clones in the sample; about nine tenths occur only once, and roughly 10% lies in the top ten. The data were taken from a study of control samples from healthy donors and cancer patients. Trimming took 0 bases from V and 0 from J, leaving 8 bases between them. The CDR3 consists of 15 residues. Germline assignment: CDR1 LGHNT and CDR2 FRNRAP. This receptor was taken from a man under 40 in good health. The chain couples TRBV12-5 to TRBJ1-1, with D uncertain. The sequencing input was blood. For the CDR3, the DNA is TGTGCTAGTGGTTTGGTACGTCAGTTGAACACTGAAGCTTTCTTT. Protein product: CASGLVRQLNTEAFF.